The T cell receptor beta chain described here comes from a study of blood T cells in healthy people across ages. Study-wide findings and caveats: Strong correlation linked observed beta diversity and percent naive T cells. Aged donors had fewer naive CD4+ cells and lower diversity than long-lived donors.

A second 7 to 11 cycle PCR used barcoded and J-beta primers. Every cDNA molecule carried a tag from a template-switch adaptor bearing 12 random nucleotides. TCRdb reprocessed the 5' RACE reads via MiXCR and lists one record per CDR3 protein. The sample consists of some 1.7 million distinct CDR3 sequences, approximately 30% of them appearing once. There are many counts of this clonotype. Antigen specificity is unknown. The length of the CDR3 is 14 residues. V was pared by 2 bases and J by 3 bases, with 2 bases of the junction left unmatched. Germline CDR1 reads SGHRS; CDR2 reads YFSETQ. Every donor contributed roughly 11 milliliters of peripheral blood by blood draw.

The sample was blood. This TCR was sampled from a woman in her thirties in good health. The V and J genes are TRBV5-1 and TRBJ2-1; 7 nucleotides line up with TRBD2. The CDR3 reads CASSLRGGYNEQFF. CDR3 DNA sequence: TGCGCCAGCAGCTTACGCGGGGGCTACAATGAGCAGTTCTTC.